What follows are 28 T cell receptor beta chains derived from one specimen sequenced in a study of shared clonotypes between healthy human individuals. Terminally differentiated effector memory CD45RA+ cells were excluded by CCR7 positive selection of CD45RO-negative cells. The data were produced by immunoSEQ multiplex PCR, yet TCRdb's version contains in-frame clones alone and is incomplete. The table includes 1.5 million to 2.5 million clones, over 85% detected once. The sequencing input was naive CD8+ T cells sorted from blood. The receptors derive from a young man in good health.

This clone appeared once. The chain is built from TRBV21-1 and TRBJ1-4. TRBV21-1 is reported as a pseudogene. CDR3 length equals 12 residues. Here the CDR3 DNA reads TGTGCCAGCGGTGCAACTAATGAAAAACTGTTTTTT. Its protein product is CASGATNEKLFF.

CDR3 DNA sequence: TGTGCCACCAGCGGCTTGGTCTACAATGAGCAGTTCTTC. Its translation is CATSGLVYNEQFF. The chain combines TRBV15 with TRBJ2-1; D remains unclear. The germline CDR1 and CDR2 sequences are LNHNV and YYDKDF (reference sequence). This CDR3 has 13 residues. V gave up 5 bases and J gave up 3 bases, with 8 bases separating them.

The J gene is TRBJ2-7, the V gene TRBV29-1; TRBD1 matches at 10 bases. V lost 0 bases and J lost 3; bases outside the gene matches: 8. The V gene's germline CDR1 is SQVTM and CDR2 ANQGSEA. CDR3 size: 16 residues. In DNA form, the CDR3 reads TGCAGCGTTGAAGATACCGGACAGGGGGTGGGCTACGAGCAGTACTTC. Its translation is CSVEDTGQGVGYEQYF.

The DNA for the CDR3 is TGCGCCAGCAGCCATGTACCGGGACAGACGGGAGAAGAGACCCAGTACTTC. Translated: CASSHVPGQTGEETQYF. The chain links TRBV4-1 to TRBJ2-5; tentative D call: TRBD1 (7 bases). CDR1 and CDR2 from the germline V gene are MGHRA and YSYEKL. The CDR3 is made up of 17 amino acids. V lost 3 bases and J lost 3, with 20 bases in between.

The rearrangement joins TRBV10-2 to TRBJ2-7; 8 bases align to TRBD1. Germline-derived CDR1 and CDR2 are WSHSY and SAAADI. The CDR3 has 14 residues. V lost 4 bases to trimming and J lost 6 bases; unmatched junction nucleotides: 8. This chain's CDR3 is CASSGQGPLIEQYF. In DNA, the CDR3 is TGCGCCAGCAGTGGACAGGGGCCACTGATCGAGCAGTACTTC.

The V call is TRBV5-6, the J call TRBJ1-2, with D unresolved. With 3 bases removed from V and 2 bases from J, the gap between germline ends came to 14 bases. CDR1 SGHDT and CDR2 YYEEEE come from the germline V gene. This CDR3 contains 15 residues. For the CDR3, the DNA is TGTGCCAGCAGCTCGGGATGGCTCGTGAACTATGGCTACACCTTC. Amino acids: CASSSGWLVNYGYTF.

The chain joins TRBV2 to TRBJ2-7, with D possibly called TRBD1 or TRBD2 (6 bases each). Germline loops: CDR1 SNHLY, CDR2 FYNNEI. V lost 2 bases and J lost 0, with 11 bases in between. The CDR3 spans 15 residues. The CDR3 DNA reads as TGTGCCAGCAGTGAATGGGGGGCTGGCTCCTACGAGCAGTACTTC. It yields the protein CASSEWGAGSYEQYF.

The V and J genes are TRBV7-3 and TRBJ1-6; no definite D call. The CDR3 has 9 amino acids. The germline V and J ends were trimmed by 9 bases and 9 bases, with 3 bases remaining between them. CDR1 and CDR2 (germline): SGHTA, FQGTGA. The CDR3: CASGSPLHF. CDR3 sequence (DNA): TGTGCCAGTGGTTCACCCCTCCACTTT.

The CDR3 DNA reads as TGCGCCAGCAGCCAAACCGCTGGGCAGCTACCCTACGAGCAGTACTTC. This translates into CASSQTAGQLPYEQYF. V gene TRBV4-1 combines with J gene TRBJ2-7; unclear D gene. The V end was cut by 2 bases, the J end by 2 bases, with 16 bases between. Germline lookup yields CDR1 MGHRA and CDR2 YSYEKL. The CDR3 extends over 16 amino acids.

The rearrangement links TRBV5-1 to TRBJ2-5, with TRBD2 as a possible D gene (5 bases). The V and J ends lost 4 bases and 1 base respectively, with 17 bases between them. This CDR3 spans 16 amino acids. Germline CDR1 is SGHRS and CDR2 is YFSETQ. The CDR3 here is CASSHERELIQETQYF. The CDR3 DNA sequence: TGCGCCAGCAGCCATGAACGGGAATTAATCCAAGAGACCCAGTACTTC.

The chain joins TRBV5-5 to TRBJ2-7; 11 bases are shared with TRBD2. The CDR3 has 14 amino acids. Germline V lookup: CDR1 SGHKS, CDR2 YYEKEE (reference sequence). V lost 0 bases to trimming and J lost 8 bases; unmatched junction nucleotides: 4. CDR3 sequence: CASSLVLAGAQQYF. In DNA, the CDR3 is TGTGCCAGCAGCTTGGTACTAGCGGGAGCCCAGCAGTACTTC.

The chain employs TRBV19 and TRBJ1-2; 11 nucleotides match TRBD1. CDR3 length equals 14 residues. The ends lost 5 bases at V and 7 bases at J; junction bases unmatched: 6. The germline V gene encodes CDR1 LNHDA and CDR2 SQIVND (reference sequence). The CDR3 loop reads CASSDSDRGLGYTF. In DNA, the CDR3 is TGTGCCAGTAGTGATTCGGACAGGGGGCTTGGCTACACCTTC.

This clone is medium-sized (0.01 to 0.1%) by share. In DNA, the CDR3 is TGTGCCAGCAGCCCCGCCGCAGGGGGCGGTCAGCCCCAGCATTTT. Protein product: CASSPAAGGGQPQHF. This rearrangement joins TRBV7-6 to TRBJ1-5, with TRBD1 identical over 8 bases. Trimming removed 5 bases from V and 6 bases from J; junction bases left unmatched: 9. CDR3 size: 15 residues. Germline loops: CDR1 SGHVS, CDR2 FNYEAQ.

CDR3 loop: CASGQGGPEQYF. CDR3 nucleotide sequence: TGCGCCAGCGGGCAAGGGGGACCCGAGCAGTACTTC. This rearrangement joins TRBV4-1 to TRBJ2-7; D is perhaps TRBD1 (6 bases). This CDR3 has 12 amino acids. Germline CDR1 MGHRA, CDR2 YSYEKL. The germline V and J ends were trimmed by 8 bases and 6 bases, with 14 bases remaining between them.

The chain carries TRBV4-1 and TRBJ2-2; 11 nucleotides match TRBD1. The germline gives CDR1 MGHRA, CDR2 YSYEKL. V was pared by 2 bases and J by 7 bases, with 6 bases of the junction left unmatched. The CDR3 runs 16 residues. The CDR3 loop is CASSQRTGGFVGELFF. In DNA, the CDR3 is TGCGCCAGCAGCCAACGGACAGGGGGCTTTGTCGGGGAGCTGTTTTTT.

This clone has a single count. The chain links TRBV29-1 to TRBJ2-3; tentative D call: TRBD1 (6 bases). Germline lookup yields CDR1 SQVTM and CDR2 ANQGSEA. The CDR3 consists of 14 residues. Between the trimmed V and J ends, which lost 6 bases and 3 bases, there was a span of 16 bases. CDR3 coding DNA: TGCAGCGTGGCAGGGGCAGGACCTACAGATACGCAGTATTTT. This codes for CSVAGAGPTDTQYF.

The chain uses TRBV5-6 and TRBJ2-1; the D gene could be TRBD1 or TRBD2 (5 bases each). This CDR3 is built from 15 residues. Trimming pared 0 bases from V and 5 bases from J, leaving 12 bases between. Germline CDR1 and CDR2: SGHDT and YYEEEE. The CDR3 protein is CASSLGGTTDNEQFF. The CDR3 DNA follows: TGTGCCAGCAGCTTGGGGGGGACCACTGACAATGAGCAGTTCTTC.

The rearrangement links TRBV11-2 to TRBJ1-5; TRBD1 agrees at 10 bases. The CDR3 consists of 15 residues. The trim removed 2 bases at V and 8 bases at J, leaving 6 bases unmatched. Germline lookup yields CDR1 SGHAT and CDR2 FQNNGV. This CDR3 is CASSLLGTGEEPQHF. The CDR3 nucleotides are TGTGCCAGCAGCTTACTGGGGACAGGGGAAGAGCCCCAGCATTTT.

This clone appeared once. The genes are TRBV27 and TRBJ2-5, with D possibly TRBD2 on 5 matching bases. The CDR3 spans 17 residues. V lost 4 bases, J lost 4 bases, and 22 bases lay in between. Germline lookup yields CDR1 MNHEY and CDR2 SMNVEV (reference sequence). The CDR3 DNA sequence: TGTGCCAGCAGTTCCTTGGGTTATGAGGGTGGTCGAGAGACCCAGTACTTC. This translates into CASSSLGYEGGRETQYF.

Remarks on this clone: At the DNA level, this CDR3 is encoded by other sequences in the same sample as well. V usage is TRBV9 and J usage is TRBJ2-7; D gene ambiguous. The CDR3 is 13 residues long. V was cut by 0 bases and J by 2 bases, with 6 bases left in between. CDR1 and CDR2 from the germline V gene are SGDLS and YYNGEE. CDR3 nucleotide sequence: TGTGCCAGCAGCGTAGTTCCGGCCTACGAGCAGTACTTC. Protein product: CASSVVPAYEQYF. The full variable domain, completed using reference TRBV9 and TRBJ2-7, is DSGVTQTPKHLITATGQRVTLRCSPRSGDLSVYWYQQSLDQGLQFLIQYYNGEERAKGNILERFSAQQFPDLHSELNLSSLELGDSALYFCASSVVPAYEQYFGPGTRLTVT.

V gene TRBV30 combines with J gene TRBJ2-7; 14 bases fit TRBD2. V gave up 1 base and J gave up 0 bases; unmatched junction bases: 2. The CDR3 sequence is 16 residues long. Germline V gene lookup returns CDR1 GTSNPN and CDR2 SVGIG (reference sequence). The CDR3 here is CAWSGGTSGSSYEQYF. The DNA for the CDR3 is TGTGCCTGGAGTGGAGGGACTAGCGGGAGCTCCTACGAGCAGTACTTC.

The J gene is TRBJ2-7, the V gene TRBV27; D may be TRBD2 (5 bases). This CDR3 has 15 residues. V lost 1 base to trimming and J lost 2 bases, with 12 bases between them. Germline V lookup: CDR1 MNHEY, CDR2 SMNVEV (reference sequence). This CDR3 is CASSLLGSSTYEQYF. The CDR3 coding sequence is TGTGCCAGCAGTTTATTGGGGAGTTCCACCTACGAGCAGTACTTC.

This clone was observed once. The J gene is TRBJ2-5, the V gene TRBV7-9, with TRBD1 as a possible D gene (6 bases). Germline CDR1 reads SEHNR; CDR2 reads FQNEAQ (reference sequence). Trimming took off 4 bases at V and 3 bases at J, with 9 bases between the two ends. CDR3 length: 13 residues. The CDR3 loop is CASSSDSKETQYF. CDR3 sequence (DNA): TGTGCCAGCAGCTCGGACAGCAAAGAGACCCAGTACTTC. Based on the CDR3 plus reference TRBV7-9 and TRBJ2-5, the full variable domain is DTGVSQNPRHKITKRGQNVTFRCDPISEHNRLYWYRQTLGQGPEFLTYFQNEAQLEKSRLLSDRFSAERPKGSFSTLEIQRTEQGDSAMYLCASSSDSKETQYFGPGTRLLVL.

The chain is built from TRBV7-2 and TRBJ2-2; maybe TRBD2 (5 bases). V was shortened by 3 bases and J by 3 bases, with 14 bases between the two germline ends. This CDR3 comprises 16 residues. CDR1 is SGHTA, CDR2 FQGNSA, per germline. CDR3 loop: CASSFPGLQYTGELFF. CDR3 nucleotide sequence: TGTGCCAGCAGCTTTCCCGGACTCCAGTACACCGGGGAGCTGTTTTTT.

V usage is TRBV10-2 and J usage is TRBJ2-5, with 12 bases that match TRBD2. Germline-derived CDR1 and CDR2 are WSHSY and SAAADI. The junction had 4 bases not matched to a gene; V was cut back by 0 bases and J by 2 bases. The CDR3 has 17 residues. The CDR3 region has the DNA TGCGCCAGCAGTGAGTCATGGACTAGCGGGGCACAAGAGACCCAGTACTTC. It encodes CASSESWTSGAQETQYF.

Worth noting for this clone: The same CDR3 also results from other DNA sequences found in this sample. The chain couples TRBV27 to TRBJ2-7; weak D call: TRBD1 (6 bases). Germline lookup yields CDR1 MNHEY and CDR2 SMNVEV (reference sequence). The CDR3 totals 14 residues. Trimming removed 3 bases at V and 1 base at J, with 10 bases between. The CDR3 loop reads CASSFGQSSYEQYF. The CDR3 DNA sequence: TGTGCCAGCAGTTTCGGACAGTCGTCCTACGAGCAGTACTTC.

Comment on this clone: Other DNA sequences in this specimen translate into the identical CDR3. V gene TRBV20-1 combines with J gene TRBJ1-2; 8 nucleotides align to TRBD1. The CDR3 consists of 11 residues. The ends lost 7 bases at V and 6 bases at J; junction bases unmatched: 4. CDR1 and CDR2 from the germline V gene are DFQATT and SNEGSKA (reference sequence). CDR3: CSVQGVHGYTF. CDR3 nucleotide sequence: TGCAGTGTACAGGGGGTTCATGGCTACACCTTC.

V is TRBV7-2 and J is TRBJ2-7, with D maybe TRBD2 (5 bases). Trimming removed 3 bases at V and 4 bases at J, with 13 bases between. The CDR3 is 14 amino acids. Germline CDR1 and CDR2: SGHTA and FQGNSA. The CDR3 coding sequence is TGTGCCAGCAGCTTGCCGGGGAGTGTGTACGAGCAGTACTTC. Its translation: CASSLPGSVYEQYF.